The clone carrying this T cell receptor beta chain was seen just once. Its antigen is not identified. This specimen belongs to a study of T cell repertoires in cytomegalovirus infection. Looking at the study overall: It can be stated that public TCR beta signatures indicated CMV infection as well as a matching HLA type.

The V gene end was trimmed by 3 bases and the J gene end by 0 bases; junction bases not matched to a gene: 11. The V gene's germline CDR1 is LNHNV and CDR2 YYDKDF (reference sequence). The CDR3 extends over 19 amino acids. TCRdb analysed the reads with MiXCR anew, one entry per CDR3 protein. Found here are under 150,000 distinct CDR3 sequences, 7% to 9.5% of them singletons; the top ten hold about 9.4%. Study results and limitations: Dominating the ex vivo response were TCR beta clonotypes that were CMV-specific and HLA-C-restricted. The study identified carriers of CMV plus the relevant HLA from cumulative public TCR beta family frequency.

This sequence was found in a human donor in good health (CMV status not recorded). Some clones in this sample may be carry-over from other donors' samples. Sample: PBMCs. The chain links TRBV15 to TRBJ2-6; 7 bases match TRBD1. CDR3 DNA sequence: TGTGCCACCAGCAGGGGTAGACAGGGTGGCCGCTCTGGGGCCAACGTCCTGACTTTC. Protein: CATSRGRQGGRSGANVLTF.